This is a list of T cell receptor beta chains from one sample in a study of shared T cell receptors in the human thymus. The method was immunoSEQ multiplex PCR; TCRdb's version includes in-frame clones alone and lacks a portion of them. The sample contains 550,000 to 800,000 clones, approximately 83% of which appear only once. These data were also filed under a second study, of human thymus T cells.

The material sequenced was thymocytes. The receptors were gathered from a girl in the first two years of life with a congenital heart defect. Both conserved end residues are part of each CDR3. A D gene is named only where the DNA matches it firmly. A clone size is listed for some rows: how often the clone was seen (once, few, many), or a class if it is expanded.

V	size	J	D	DNA	CDR3
TRBV5-1	few	TRBJ2-3	TRBD1	TGCGCCAGCAGCTTGGGAAAGGGGGCCACAGATACGCAGTATTTT	CASSLGKGATDTQYF
TRBV19	NA	TRBJ1-2	TRBD1	TGTGCCAGTAGAAGGGACAGACTTAATGGCTACACCTTC	CASRRDRLNGYTF
TRBV9	NA	TRBJ1-2	NA	TGTGCCAGCAGCGTATCTAGCTATGGCTACACCTTC	CASSVSSYGYTF
TRBV20-1	NA	TRBJ1-1	NA	TGCAGTGCTGGGGGCTTACTTGAAGCTTTCTTT	CSAGGLLEAFF
TRBV20-1	NA	TRBJ1-2	NA	TGCAGTGCTATGGGCCACTATGGCTACACCTTC	CSAMGHYGYTF
TRBV6-6	few	TRBJ2-7	TRBD1	TGTGCCAGCAGGCGTAGACAGGGGGGCTCCTACGAGCAGTACTTC	CASRRRQGGSYEQYF
TRBV6-1	NA	TRBJ1-1	TRBD1	TGTGCCAGCAGTGCAGACCGGGACAGGGTGGCTTTATACACTGAAGCTTTCTTT	CASSADRDRVALYTEAFF
TRBV14	NA	TRBJ2-5	NA	TGTGCCAGCAGCCAAAGGGGTCAAGAGACCCAGTACTTC	CASSQRGQETQYF
TRBV7-6	NA	TRBJ1-1	TRBD1	TGTGCCAGCAGCCAACGACAGGGTGAGGGATCGAACACTGAAGCTTTCTTT	CASSQRQGEGSNTEAFF
TRBV7-7	NA	TRBJ2-2	TRBD1	TGTGCCAGCAGCCCCGACAGGGGAAGGACCGGGGAGCTGTTTTTT	CASSPDRGRTGELFF
TRBV4-1	NA	TRBJ1-2	NA	TGTGCCAGCAGCCGGGGAGGTGGACTCCCCCTCTATGGCTACACCTTC	CASSRGGGLPLYGYTF
TRBV13	NA	TRBJ1-1	TRBD1	TGTGCCAGCAGCGTCGGAGGTAGGGGGCTTACTGAAGCTTTCTTT	CASSVGGRGLTEAFF
TRBV6-1	NA	TRBJ1-6	NA	TGTGCCAGCAGTGAAGCTTGGGGGGAAAATTCACCCCTCCACTTT	CASSEAWGENSPLHF
TRBV27	NA	TRBJ2-7	NA	TGTGCCAGCAGTCTGTTTTGGGGAGGCGAGCAGTACTTC	CASSLFWGGEQYF
TRBV28	once	TRBJ2-1	NA	TGTGCCAGCAGTAGACCCGAGGTGGGTGAGCAGTTCTTC	CASSRPEVGEQFF
TRBV5-1	few	TRBJ1-3	NA	TGCGCCAGCAGGAGAGGCCCCAGGGTAGCTGGAAACACCATATATTTT	CASRRGPRVAGNTIYF
TRBV18	NA	TRBJ1-1	TRBD1	TGTGCCAGCTCACCTAAAAAGTCCCGGGACAGGGGACGGACCCTGAACACTGAAGCTTTCTTT	CASSPKKSRDRGRTLNTEAFF
TRBV6-5	NA	TRBJ1-4	TRBD1	TGTGCCAGCAGTTACCGTCGGGACAGATCTAATGAAAAACTGTTTTTT	CASSYRRDRSNEKLFF
TRBV11-2	NA	TRBJ1-1	TRBD1	TGTGCCAGCAGCTTCCTAGACAGGGAGACTGAAGCTTTCTTT	CASSFLDRETEAFF
TRBV7-9	NA	TRBJ1-5	NA	TGTGCCAGCAGCGCCGTTGGGGGCGAAGAGCAGCCCCAGCATTTT	CASSAVGGEEQPQHF
TRBV5-6	NA	TRBJ1-5	TRBD1	TGTGCCAGCACCAAGACAGGGGGGAGAATTCAGCCCCAGCATTTT	CASTKTGGRIQPQHF
TRBV5-4	NA	TRBJ2-5	NA	TGTGCCAGCAGCAATACCGGACACCGACAAGAGACCCAGTACTTC	CASSNTGHRQETQYF
TRBV5-4	few	TRBJ1-4	TRBD1	TGTGCCAGCAGCTGGGGGACAGGGGCTAATGAAAAACTGTTTTTT	CASSWGTGANEKLFF
TRBV6-5	NA	TRBJ1-6	NA	TGTGCCAGCAGAGCTCACCGGGACATTGATTCACCCCTCCACTTT	CASRAHRDIDSPLHF
TRBV6-1	NA	TRBJ1-1	NA	TGTGCCAGCAGTCTCGGACAGCCTTTGAACACTGAAGCTTTCTTT	CASSLGQPLNTEAFF
TRBV28	NA	TRBJ1-1	NA	TGTGCCAGCAGTCCCCGCCCGGGGACACTTTTCAAGTGGGGAAACACTGAAGCTTTCTTT	CASSPRPGTLFKWGNTEAFF
TRBV28	NA	TRBJ2-7	NA	TGTGCCAGCAGTCCTCATCATATACTCTACGAGCAGTACTTC	CASSPHHILYEQYF
TRBV25-1	NA	TRBJ2-1	TRBD1	TGTGCCAGCACAAACAGGGGCCCCTACAATGAGCAGTTCTTC	CASTNRGPYNEQFF
TRBV28	NA	TRBJ1-1	NA	TGTGCCAGCAGCAGTAGTACAGGACCCAACACTGAAGCTTTCTTT	CASSSSTGPNTEAFF
TRBV7-9	NA	TRBJ1-1	NA	TGTGCCAGCAGCTTCCTACAGGCCCCGAACACTGAAGCTTTCTTT	CASSFLQAPNTEAFF
TRBV18	few	TRBJ2-1	NA	TGTGCCAGCTCACCTCGTAAGGAGTACAATGAGCAGTTCTTC	CASSPRKEYNEQFF
TRBV5-6	NA	TRBJ1-1	NA	TGTGCCAGCAGCTTGGACACCCCCATGAACACTGAAGCTTTCTTT	CASSLDTPMNTEAFF
TRBV4-1	NA	TRBJ1-3	TRBD1	TGCGCCAGCAGCCAGGCAACCGGGACAGGGGGCGTGAGGAGAAACACCATATATTTT	CASSQATGTGGVRRNTIYF
TRBV7-8	NA	TRBJ1-2	NA	TGTGCCAGCAGCTTAGTTAATTTTTGGCCAGGGGTGGATGGCTACACCTTC	CASSLVNFWPGVDGYTF
TRBV4-1	NA	TRBJ2-1	TRBD2	TGCGCCAGCAGCCAAGGGTTGAGGGGGATACTAGCGGGGGTACGCAATGAGCAGTTCTTC	CASSQGLRGILAGVRNEQFF
TRBV9	once	TRBJ1-2	NA	TGTGCCAGCAGCGGGACAGCCCCTTATGGCTACACCTTC	CASSGTAPYGYTF
TRBV18	NA	TRBJ2-3	NA	TGTGCCAGCTCACCACAGGGGCCCGTGATAGATACGCAGTATTTT	CASSPQGPVIDTQYF
TRBV13	NA	TRBJ2-3	TRBD1	TGTGCCAGCAGCTTAGGACCCGGGACAGGGAGATCAGATACGCAGTATTTT	CASSLGPGTGRSDTQYF
TRBV7-9	NA	TRBJ2-3	NA	TGTGCCGGTCGGTATTCAGATACGCAGTATTTT	CAGRYSDTQYF
TRBV19	NA	TRBJ1-5	NA	TGTGCCAGTAGCCCCTCGGGGGAGAGGAGTCAGCCCCAGCATTTT	CASSPSGERSQPQHF
TRBV19	NA	TRBJ2-5	NA	TGTGCCAGTAGTATAGGGCGGAACCAAGAGACCCAGTACTTC	CASSIGRNQETQYF
TRBV14	NA	TRBJ1-3	TRBD1	TGTGCCAGCAGCCAAGATGTCCAAAGATCGGACAGGGCGACTGGAAACACCATATATTTT	CASSQDVQRSDRATGNTIYF
TRBV6-1	few	TRBJ1-5	NA	TGTGCCAGCAGTGAAGCCGCGGCCTCCCCCAATCAGCCCCAGCATTTT	CASSEAAASPNQPQHF
TRBV7-7	NA	TRBJ2-3	NA	TGTGCTAGCAGCTTAAGGGCAGGGGATGCGGATACGCAGTATTTT	CASSLRAGDADTQYF
TRBV7-6	NA	TRBJ2-7	NA	TGTGCCAGCAGCCCCAAGCAGGCAGGGGAGAACTACGAGCAGTACTTC	CASSPKQAGENYEQYF
TRBV6-5	once	TRBJ1-5	NA	TGTGCCAGCAGTTACCGGGGGTTGCAGCCCCAGCATTTT	CASSYRGLQPQHF
TRBV5-6	NA	TRBJ1-6	NA	TGTGCCAGCAGCTTGGGGGGGGGTTCACCCCTCCACTTT	CASSLGGGSPLHF
TRBV4-3	NA	TRBJ1-6	TRBD1	TGCGCCAGCAGCCAACTTAACAGGGGGCTAAGGAATTCACCCCTCCACTTT	CASSQLNRGLRNSPLHF
TRBV9	NA	TRBJ1-1	NA	TGTGCCAGCAGCCCCCCGCGCCCAGGGCATATGAACACTGAAGCTTTCTTT	CASSPPRPGHMNTEAFF
TRBV19	NA	TRBJ1-1	NA	TGTGCCAGTAGATTTTGGGGGAGGACTGAAGCTTTCTTT	CASRFWGRTEAFF
TRBV5-1	NA	TRBJ1-6	TRBD1	TGCGCCAGCAGCTTGACCGACAGGGGGAATTCACCCCTCCACTTT	CASSLTDRGNSPLHF